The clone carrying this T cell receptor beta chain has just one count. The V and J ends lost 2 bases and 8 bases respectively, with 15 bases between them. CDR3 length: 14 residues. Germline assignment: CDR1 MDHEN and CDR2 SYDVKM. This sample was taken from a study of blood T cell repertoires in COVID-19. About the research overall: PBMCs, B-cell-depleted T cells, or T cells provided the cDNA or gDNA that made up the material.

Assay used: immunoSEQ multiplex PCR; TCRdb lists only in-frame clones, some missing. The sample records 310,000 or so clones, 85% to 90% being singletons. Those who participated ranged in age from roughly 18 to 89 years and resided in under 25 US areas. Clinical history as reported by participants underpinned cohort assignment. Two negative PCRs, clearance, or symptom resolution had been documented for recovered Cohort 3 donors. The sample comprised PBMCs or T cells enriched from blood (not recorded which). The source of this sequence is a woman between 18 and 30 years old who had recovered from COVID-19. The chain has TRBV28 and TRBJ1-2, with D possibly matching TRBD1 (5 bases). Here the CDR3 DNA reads TGTGCCAGCAGTTTACGGGGGGAGGGACGGGGCTACACCTTC. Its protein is CASSLRGEGRGYTF.